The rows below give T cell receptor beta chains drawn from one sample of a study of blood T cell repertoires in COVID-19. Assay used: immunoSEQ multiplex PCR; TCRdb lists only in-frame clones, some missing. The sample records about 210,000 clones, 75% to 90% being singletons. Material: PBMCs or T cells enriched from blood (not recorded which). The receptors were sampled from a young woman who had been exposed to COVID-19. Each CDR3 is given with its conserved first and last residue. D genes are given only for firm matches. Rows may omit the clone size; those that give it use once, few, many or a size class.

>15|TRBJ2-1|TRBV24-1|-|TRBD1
CATSPTGGSYNEQFF
TGTGCCACCAGTCCGACAGGGGGCTCCTACAATGAGCAGTTCTTC
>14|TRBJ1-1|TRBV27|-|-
CASSLSRRNTEAFF
TGTGCCAGCAGTTTATCTCGCAGGAACACTGAAGCTTTCTTT
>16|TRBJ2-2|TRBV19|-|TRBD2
CASRVSGGENTGELFF
TGTGCCAGTAGGGTTAGTGGGGGGGAGAACACCGGGGAGCTGTTTTTT
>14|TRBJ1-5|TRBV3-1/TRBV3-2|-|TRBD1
CASSQETGVSPQHF
TGTGCCAGCAGCCAAGAGACAGGGGTCTCGCCCCAGCATTTT
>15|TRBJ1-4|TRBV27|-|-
CASPGTLPTGEKLFF
TGTGCCAGCCCCGGGACACTCCCAACCGGGGAAAAACTGTTTTTT
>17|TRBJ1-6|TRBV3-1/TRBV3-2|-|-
CASSRAQGWTYNSPLHF
TGTGCCAGCAGCCGAGCTCAGGGGTGGACCTATAATTCACCCCTCCACTTT
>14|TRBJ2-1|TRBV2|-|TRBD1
CASRGRTGFDEQFF
TGTGCCAGCAGGGGAAGGACAGGGTTTGATGAGCAGTTCTTC
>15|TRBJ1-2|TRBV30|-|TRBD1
CAWSVRFRDRERNTF
TGTGCCTGGAGTGTAAGGTTCCGGGACAGGGAAAGAAACACCTTC
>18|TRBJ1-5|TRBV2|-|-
CASGPLGGSRYSNQPQHF
TGTGCCAGCGGCCCCCTCGGCGGAAGTCGTTATAGCAATCAGCCCCAGCATTTT
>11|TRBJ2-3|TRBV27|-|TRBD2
CASHTGGTQYF
TGTGCCAGTCATACGGGAGGCACGCAGTATTTT
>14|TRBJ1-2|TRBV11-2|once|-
CASSPTGGDYGYTF
TGTGCCAGCAGCCCGACGGGGGGAGACTATGGCTACACCTTC
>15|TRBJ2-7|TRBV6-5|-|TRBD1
CASSRGTGENYEQYF
TGTGCCAGCAGTCGCGGGACAGGGGAGAACTACGAGCAGTACTTC
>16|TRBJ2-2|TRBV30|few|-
CAWSARRASETGELFF
TGTGCCTGGAGTGCCCGTCGAGCATCCGAGACCGGGGAGCTGTTTTTT
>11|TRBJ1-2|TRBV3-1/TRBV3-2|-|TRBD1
CASSYRGGYTF
TGTGCCAGCAGTTACAGGGGTGGCTACACCTTC
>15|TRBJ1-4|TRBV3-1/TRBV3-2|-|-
CASTMSTTRIEKLFF
TGTGCCAGCACCATGTCCACGACAAGAATTGAAAAACTGTTTTTT
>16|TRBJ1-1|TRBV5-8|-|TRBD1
CASSLGYRDRVTEAFF
TGTGCCAGCAGCTTGGGCTACCGGGACAGGGTAACTGAAGCTTTCTTT
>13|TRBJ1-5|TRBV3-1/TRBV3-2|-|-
CASSQERGQPQHF
TGTGCCAGCAGCCAAGAACGCGGTCAGCCCCAGCATTTT
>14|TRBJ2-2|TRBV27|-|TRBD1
CASSPGTGSGELFF
TGTGCCAGCAGCCCCGGGACAGGGAGCGGGGAGCTGTTTTTT
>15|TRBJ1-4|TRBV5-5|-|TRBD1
CASSFGRTGGEKLFF
TGTGCCAGCAGCTTTGGTCGGACAGGGGGAGAAAAACTGTTTTTT
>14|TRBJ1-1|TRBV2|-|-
CASSESLGGTEAFF
TGTGCCAGCAGTGAATCCCTGGGGGGCACTGAAGCTTTCTTT
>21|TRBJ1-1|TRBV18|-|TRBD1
CASSPFMGQGARGHGNTEAFF
TGTGCCAGCTCACCATTTATGGGACAGGGGGCGCGGGGGCATGGGAACACTGAAGCTTTCTTT
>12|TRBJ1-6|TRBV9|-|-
CASSVTGSPLHF
TGTGCCAGCAGCGTAACGGGGTCACCCCTCCACTTT
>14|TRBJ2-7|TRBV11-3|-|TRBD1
CASSPRTGDYEQYF
TGTGCCAGCAGCCCGCGGACAGGGGACTACGAGCAGTACTTC
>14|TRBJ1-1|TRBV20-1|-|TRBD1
CSASKVTGALKAFF
TGCAGTGCTAGTAAGGTCACAGGGGCACTAAAGGCTTTCTTT
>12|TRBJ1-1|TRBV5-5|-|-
CASSLADTEAFF
TGTGCCAGCAGCTTGGCTGACACTGAAGCTTTCTTT
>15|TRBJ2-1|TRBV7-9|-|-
CASSLGGISYNEQFF
TGTGCCAGCAGCCTTGGGGGGATCAGCTACAATGAGCAGTTCTTC
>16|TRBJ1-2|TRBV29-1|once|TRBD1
CSVGGTGGSVSYGYTF
TGCAGCGTTGGAGGGACAGGGGGCTCCGTATCGTATGGCTACACCTTC
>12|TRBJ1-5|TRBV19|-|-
CASNGYNQPQHF
TGTGCCAGCAACGGGTACAATCAGCCCCAGCATTTT
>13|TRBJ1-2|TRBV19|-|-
CASSMWGHGGYTF
TGTGCCAGTAGTATGTGGGGGCACGGGGGCTACACCTTC
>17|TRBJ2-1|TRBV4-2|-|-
CASSQEAGGSSYNEQFF
TGTGCCAGCAGCCAAGAAGCCGGGGGAAGCTCCTACAATGAGCAGTTCTTC
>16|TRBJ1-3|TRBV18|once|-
CASSAKTGDSGNTIYF
TGTGCCAGTTCGGCTAAGACAGGAGACTCTGGAAACACCATATATTTT
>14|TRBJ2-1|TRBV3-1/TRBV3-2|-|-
CASSLDSRSNEQFF
TGTGCCAGCAGCTTGGACAGCCGCTCCAATGAGCAGTTCTTC
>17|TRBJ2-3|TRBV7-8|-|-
CASSQHRQRKGTDTQYF
TGTGCCAGCAGCCAACACCGACAGAGAAAAGGCACAGATACGCAGTATTTT
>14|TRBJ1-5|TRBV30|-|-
CAWSRGAGNQPQHF
TGTGCCTGGAGTCGGGGGGCAGGCAATCAGCCCCAGCATTTT
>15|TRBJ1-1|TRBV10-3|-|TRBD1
CAISDGARGRTEAFF
TGTGCCATCAGTGATGGAGCCAGGGGGCGCACTGAAGCTTTCTTT
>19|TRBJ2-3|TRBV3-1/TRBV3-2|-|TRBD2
CASSPQASGGMRGTDTQYF
TGTGCCAGCAGCCCCCAGGCTAGCGGGGGGATGAGAGGCACAGATACGCAGTATTTT
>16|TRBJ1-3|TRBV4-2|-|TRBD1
CASSQDRDRVGNTIYF
TGTGCCAGCAGCCAAGACCGGGACAGGGTTGGAAACACCATATATTTT
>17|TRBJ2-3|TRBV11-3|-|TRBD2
CASTRRGRGGRADTQYF
TGTGCCAGCACCCGAAGGGGGCGGGGGGGCAGGGCAGATACGCAGTATTTT
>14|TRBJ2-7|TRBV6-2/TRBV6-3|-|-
CASSYSTLFAEQYF
TGTGCCAGCAGTTACTCTACTCTCTTTGCCGAGCAGTACTTC
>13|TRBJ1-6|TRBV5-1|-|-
CASTQGDNSPLHF
TGCGCCAGTACACAGGGAGATAATTCACCCCTCCACTTT
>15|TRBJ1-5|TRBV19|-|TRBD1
CASHRGGGSNQPQHF
TGTGCCAGTCACCGAGGGGGCGGAAGCAATCAGCCCCAGCATTTT
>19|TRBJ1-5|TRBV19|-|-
CASTLTAGVGGHSNQPQHF
TGTGCCAGTACCCTCACGGCGGGTGTAGGGGGACATAGCAATCAGCCCCAGCATTTT
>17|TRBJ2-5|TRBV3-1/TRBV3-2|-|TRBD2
CASSQVVSGGIGETQYF
TGTGCCAGCAGCCAAGTTGTTAGCGGGGGGATTGGAGAGACCCAGTACTTC
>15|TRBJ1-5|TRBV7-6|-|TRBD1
CASSSRTGSNQPQHF
TGTGCCAGCAGCTCCCGGACAGGGAGCAATCAGCCCCAGCATTTT
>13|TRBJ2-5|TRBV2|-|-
CASRGDGEETQYF
TGTGCCAGCAGGGGTGACGGAGAAGAGACCCAGTACTTC